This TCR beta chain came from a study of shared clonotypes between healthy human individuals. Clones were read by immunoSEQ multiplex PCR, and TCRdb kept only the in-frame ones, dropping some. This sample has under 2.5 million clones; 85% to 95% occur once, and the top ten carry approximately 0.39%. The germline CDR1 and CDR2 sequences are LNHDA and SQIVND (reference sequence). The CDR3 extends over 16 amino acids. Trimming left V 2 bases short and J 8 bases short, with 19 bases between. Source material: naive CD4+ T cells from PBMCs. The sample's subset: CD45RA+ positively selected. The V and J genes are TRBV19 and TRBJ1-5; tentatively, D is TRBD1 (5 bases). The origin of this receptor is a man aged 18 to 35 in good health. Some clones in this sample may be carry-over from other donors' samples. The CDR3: CASSIWGDTDIEPQHF. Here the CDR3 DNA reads TGTGCCAGTAGTATATGGGGTGACACGGACATTGAGCCCCAGCATTTT.